These T cell receptor beta chains were read from a single sample in a study of T cell changes during pregnancy in multiple sclerosis. Assay: immunoSEQ multiplex PCR; the TCRdb copy retains only in-frame clones and omits some. The repertoire holds around 68,000 clones, with 75% to 95% as singletons. Material: peripheral blood, obtained after pregnancy. The receptors were gathered from a female donor in good health, enrolled as a control in a pregnancy study. Both conserved end residues are part of each CDR3. The order of the fields is clone size, D gene, J gene, V gene, CDR3 DNA, CDR3 protein. D genes are given only for firm matches. Rows may omit the clone size; those that give it use once, few, many or a size class.

>-|-|TRBJ2-3|TRBV30
TGTGCCTGGAGTGTACTGCAGGGGGGAGATACGCAGTATTTT
CAWSVLQGGDTQYF
>-|-|TRBJ1-1|TRBV7-2
TGTGCCAGCACCCTTAGGAGGGGAGGGACTGAAGCTTTCTTT
CASTLRRGGTEAFF
>-|-|TRBJ2-5|TRBV5-6
TGTGCCAGCAGCTCGACAATGGAGACCCAGTACTTC
CASSSTMETQYF
>-|-|TRBJ2-3|TRBV4-1
TGCGCCAGCAGCTCAGGCAGGTTTGCAGATACGCAGTATTTT
CASSSGRFADTQYF
>once|-|TRBJ1-5|TRBV21-1
TGTGCCAGCAGCAAAGCCCCGGGACACGTAGATCAGCCCCAGCATTTT
CASSKAPGHVDQPQHF
>-|TRBD1|TRBJ1-2|TRBV27
TGTGCCAGCAGGGACGTGGACAGGGACCCTGGCTATGGCTACACCTTC
CASRDVDRDPGYGYTF
>-|-|TRBJ2-2|TRBV7-9
TGTGCCAGCAGCCCACCGAGAGGGAGACCGAACACCGGGGAGCTGTTTTTT
CASSPPRGRPNTGELFF
>-|-|TRBJ1-6|TRBV4-3
TGCGCCAGCAGCCAAGATGCCCTCTTAGTTTCACCCCTCCACTTT
CASSQDALLVSPLHF
>-|TRBD2|TRBJ2-5|TRBV4-1
TGCGCCAGCAGCCCCCGTTACGGGACTAGCGAACAAGAGACCCAGTACTTC
CASSPRYGTSEQETQYF
>-|-|TRBJ1-2|TRBV7-3
TGTGCCAACGGTCGACCGGAGGTCTATGGCTACACCTTC
CANGRPEVYGYTF
>-|-|TRBJ1-2|TRBV5-1
TGCGCCAGCAGCGCCGACAGTAACTATGGCTACACCTTC
CASSADSNYGYTF
>-|-|TRBJ2-7|TRBV6-1
TGTGCCAGCAGCAAGGGGATCTACGAGCAGTACTTC
CASSKGIYEQYF
>-|TRBD1|TRBJ1-1|TRBV30
TGTGCCTGGAGAGGGGGCTCAAACACTGAAGCTTTCTTT
CAWRGGSNTEAFF
>once|-|TRBJ1-2|TRBV19
TGTGCCAGTAGTATAGATCGGACAGCTAACTATGGCTACACCTTC
CASSIDRTANYGYTF
>-|-|TRBJ2-1|TRBV29-1
TGCAGCGTTGAGGCTAGCTACAATGAGCAGTTCTTC
CSVEASYNEQFF
>-|-|TRBJ1-2|TRBV4-1
TGCGCCAGCTCGACAGCTTATGGCTACACCTTC
CASSTAYGYTF
>-|-|TRBJ1-2|TRBV7-3
TGTGCCAGCAGCTACTACGATTCTATTCTCACCTTC
CASSYYDSILTF
>once|TRBD2|TRBJ2-3|TRBV5-4
TGTGCCAGCAGCTCTCCACGTAGCGGGGGAGATACGCAGTATTTT
CASSSPRSGGDTQYF
>few|-|TRBJ2-2|TRBV9
TGTGCCAGCAGCATCCGGGACTCCGGGGAGCTGTTTTTT
CASSIRDSGELFF
>-|TRBD2|TRBJ2-2|TRBV7-2
TGTGCCAGCATCCCGCCCGGGACTAGCGGGGTTGGGACCGGGGAGCTGTTTTTT
CASIPPGTSGVGTGELFF
>-|-|TRBJ2-7|TRBV4-1
TGCGCCAGCAGCCAAGAGGCGGACATCTCCTACGAGCAGTACTTC
CASSQEADISYEQYF
>-|TRBD2|TRBJ2-1|TRBV7-9
TGTGCCAGCAGCTGGGGGGGTCGGGGCAATGAGCAGTTCTTC
CASSWGGRGNEQFF
>-|-|TRBJ1-2|TRBV5-8
TGTGCCAGCAGCGTGGGCTTCAATGAGTACACCTTC
CASSVGFNEYTF
>-|-|TRBJ2-7|TRBV11-3
TGTGCCAGCAGCTTAGGTTTTACGGGGGGACACTACGAGCAGTACTTC
CASSLGFTGGHYEQYF
>-|TRBD1|TRBJ1-2|TRBV11-3
TGTGCCAGCACCTCACAGGGGAACTATGGCTACACCTTC
CASTSQGNYGYTF
>-|-|TRBJ2-7|TRBV18
TGTGCCAGCTCCGTGGAGGTACAGTCCTACGAGCAGTACTTC
CASSVEVQSYEQYF
>-|TRBD2|TRBJ2-3|TRBV5-1
TGCGCCAGCAGCTTGGCCTCCGCGGGGGGCACAGATACGCAGTATTTT
CASSLASAGGTDTQYF
>-|TRBD1|TRBJ1-1|TRBV5-1
TGCGCCAGCTCGGGACAGGGGCCCACTGAAGCTTTCTTT
CASSGQGPTEAFF
>few|TRBD1|TRBJ1-2|TRBV2
TGTGCCAGACAGAGAAGGGGGCCAGCTAACTATGGCTACACCTTC
CARQRRGPANYGYTF
>-|TRBD1|TRBJ1-5|TRBV13
TGTGCCAGTACGAGACAGGGGAACAATCAGCCCCAGCATTTT
CASTRQGNNQPQHF
>-|-|TRBJ1-2|TRBV19
TGTGCCAGTGCTCAGGGATCGGACTATGGCTACACCTTC
CASAQGSDYGYTF
>-|TRBD1|TRBJ2-7|TRBV4-1
TGCGCCAGCAGCCAGGGTATGGGACAGGCACGATCCGAGCAGTACTTC
CASSQGMGQARSEQYF
>-|-|TRBJ2-7|TRBV5-6
TGTGCCAGCAGCTTGGTGGGGGGGCCGCGGTACGAGCAGTACTTC
CASSLVGGPRYEQYF
>-|TRBD2|TRBJ2-3|TRBV4-2
TGTGCCAGCAGCCAAGAAGGGCTTGGGCGGGGGGGCCAGGTTACGCAGTATTTT
CASSQEGLGRGGQVTQYF
>-|-|TRBJ1-5|TRBV10-3
TGTGCCATCAGTTCCGGCAGGGGAAGCAATCAGCCCCAGCATTTT
CAISSGRGSNQPQHF
>-|-|TRBJ2-1|TRBV7-2
TGTGCCAGCAGCCAGGATCAGGCGGGGCCCTGGGATGAGCAGTTCTTC
CASSQDQAGPWDEQFF
>-|TRBD1|TRBJ1-5|TRBV19
TGTGCCAGTAGTATAAACATTCGGGACAGGGGTCGGTTGGTTAAGCCCCAGCATTTT
CASSINIRDRGRLVKPQHF
>few|TRBD1|TRBJ1-1|TRBV4-1
TGCGCCAGCAGCCAAAATGGACAGGTCGAAGCTTTCTTT
CASSQNGQVEAFF
>-|TRBD1|TRBJ1-2|TRBV30
TGTGCCTGGGGAGGAACCGAACAGGGGGGCTACACCTTC
CAWGGTEQGGYTF
>-|TRBD1|TRBJ1-2|TRBV13
TGTGCCAGCAGCTTAGTTGGGACAGGGGAAGGCTACACCTTC
CASSLVGTGEGYTF
>-|-|TRBJ1-6|TRBV10-3
TGTGCCATCAGTGAGCCCACCCCGAGTGGGGGCATGTCCTATAATTCACCCCTCCACTTT
CAISEPTPSGGMSYNSPLHF
>once|TRBD1|TRBJ1-2|TRBV11-2
TGTGCCAGCAGCGGCCAGACAGGGAGACGTAACTATGGCTACACCTTC
CASSGQTGRRNYGYTF
>-|TRBD1|TRBJ1-2|TRBV7-2
TGTGCCAGCAGCTTAGACAGGGGGCGAGATGGCTACACCTTC
CASSLDRGRDGYTF
>-|TRBD1|TRBJ1-5|TRBV7-9
TGTGCCAGCAGCATAGGGGGACAGGGGGCGTGGCAGCCCCAGCATTTT
CASSIGGQGAWQPQHF
>-|TRBD2|TRBJ2-3|TRBV7-3
TGTGCCAGCAGCTTATACGGGGGGGGGTCAGATACGCAGTATTTT
CASSLYGGGSDTQYF
>-|TRBD1|TRBJ2-7|TRBV7-8
TGTGCCAGCAGCTTAGGGGGACAGGTGGGCGAGCAGTACTTC
CASSLGGQVGEQYF
>once|TRBD1|TRBJ1-2|TRBV7-2
TGTGCCAGCAGCTTAGACGGGACAGGGGTCGGGTATGGCTACACCTTC
CASSLDGTGVGYGYTF
>-|-|TRBJ1-3|TRBV30
TGTGCCTGGAGTTCGGAGTCACTCTCTGGAAACACCATATATTTT
CAWSSESLSGNTIYF
>-|-|TRBJ2-7|TRBV5-5
TGTGCCAGCAGCTTGGCCGGGACACTAGCCTACGAGCAGTACTTC
CASSLAGTLAYEQYF
>-|-|TRBJ2-1|TRBV5-4
TGTGCCAGCAGCTCCCCTCTTCGGCGGGTGGACAGTGGTGAGCAGTTCTTC
CASSSPLRRVDSGEQFF
>-|-|TRBJ1-5|TRBV7-2
TGTGCCAGCAGCTTAGTACCCGGGTTCGGGAATCAGCCCCAGCATTTT
CASSLVPGFGNQPQHF
>-|-|TRBJ2-7|TRBV5-6
TGTGCCAGCAGCTTACAGGGTTCCTACGAGCAGTACTTC
CASSLQGSYEQYF
>-|TRBD1|TRBJ1-1|TRBV29-1
TGCAGCGTTGATGCAGGGGGGGCTTTCTTT
CSVDAGGAFF
>-|TRBD1|TRBJ1-4|TRBV15
TGTGCCACCAGCAACCGACAGGGGTTTAATGAAAAACTGTTTTTT
CATSNRQGFNEKLFF
>-|-|TRBJ1-6|TRBV4-1
TGCGCCAGCAGAGAAGGGGTAGGTAATTCACCCCTCCACTTT
CASREGVGNSPLHF
>-|-|TRBJ2-5|TRBV5-8
TGTGCCAGCAGCTTCGGAACAGCTCAAGAGACCCAGTACTTC
CASSFGTAQETQYF
>once|TRBD2|TRBJ2-5|TRBV6-5
TGTGCCAGCAGCCGCCCGGCGGGGGGGACAGAGACCCAGTACTTC
CASSRPAGGTETQYF
>once|-|TRBJ1-2|TRBV4-2
TGTGCCAGCAGCTCCGATTTGGCGGGGAACTATGGCTACACCTTC
CASSSDLAGNYGYTF
>-|TRBD1|TRBJ2-1|TRBV7-9
TGTGCCAGCAGCCCGAGGCCCGGACAGGGATACAATGAGCAGTTCTTC
CASSPRPGQGYNEQFF
>once|-|TRBJ1-1|TRBV15
TGTGCCACGCGAGGAAAATTGAGGACTGAAGCTTTCTTT
CATRGKLRTEAFF